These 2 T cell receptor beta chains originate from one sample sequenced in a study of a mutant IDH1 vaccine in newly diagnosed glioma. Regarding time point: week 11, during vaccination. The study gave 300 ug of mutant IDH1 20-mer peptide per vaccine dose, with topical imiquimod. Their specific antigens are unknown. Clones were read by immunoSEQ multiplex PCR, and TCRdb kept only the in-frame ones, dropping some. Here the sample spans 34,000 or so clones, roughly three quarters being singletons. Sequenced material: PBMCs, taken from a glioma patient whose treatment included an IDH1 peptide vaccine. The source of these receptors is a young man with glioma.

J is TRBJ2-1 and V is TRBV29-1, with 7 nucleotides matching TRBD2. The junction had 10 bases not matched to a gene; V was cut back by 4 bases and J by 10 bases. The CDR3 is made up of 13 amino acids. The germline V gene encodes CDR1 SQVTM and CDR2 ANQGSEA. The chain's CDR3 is CSVGAGVEREQFF. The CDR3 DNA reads TGCAGCGTTGGGGCGGGAGTGGAACGGGAGCAGTTCTTC.

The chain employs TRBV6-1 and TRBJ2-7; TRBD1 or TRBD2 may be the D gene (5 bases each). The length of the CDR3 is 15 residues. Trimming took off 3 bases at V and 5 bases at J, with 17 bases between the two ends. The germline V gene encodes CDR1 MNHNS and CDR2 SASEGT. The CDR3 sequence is CASSDVAGSVHEQYF. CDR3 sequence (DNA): TGTGCCAGCAGTGATGTGGCAGGGAGTGTCCACGAGCAGTACTTC.